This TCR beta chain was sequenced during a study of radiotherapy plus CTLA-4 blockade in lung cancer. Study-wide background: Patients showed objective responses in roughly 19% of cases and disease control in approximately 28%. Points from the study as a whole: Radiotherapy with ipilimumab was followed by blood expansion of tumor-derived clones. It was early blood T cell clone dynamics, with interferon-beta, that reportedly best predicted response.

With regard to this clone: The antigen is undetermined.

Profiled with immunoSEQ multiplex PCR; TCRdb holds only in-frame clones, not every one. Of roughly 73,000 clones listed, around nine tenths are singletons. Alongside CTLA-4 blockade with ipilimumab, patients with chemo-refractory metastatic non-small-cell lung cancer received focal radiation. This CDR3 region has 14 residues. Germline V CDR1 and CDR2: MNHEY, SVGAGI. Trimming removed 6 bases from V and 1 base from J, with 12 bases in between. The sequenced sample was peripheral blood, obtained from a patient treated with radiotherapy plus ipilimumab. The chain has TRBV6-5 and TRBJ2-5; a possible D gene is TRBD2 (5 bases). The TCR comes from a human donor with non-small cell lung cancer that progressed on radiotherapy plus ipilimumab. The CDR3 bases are TGTGCCAGCAGCCACGGACTCTTCCAAGAGACCCAGTACTTC. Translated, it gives CASSHGLFQETQYF.